These T cell receptor beta chains were read from a single sample in a study of vaccination effects on CD4 cells after COVID-19. Profiling relied on immunoSEQ multiplex PCR, and the TCRdb table lists in-frame clones only, not all of them. The sample yields roughly 35,000 clones, about 78% seen once. No antigen is known for these receptors. This specimen was CD4+ T cells from PBMCs cultured with HCoV-NL63 spike peptides, taken before COVID-19 vaccination. Receptor source: a human donor who had a prior SARS-CoV-2 infection. CDR3s include the opening cysteine and the closing phenylalanine or tryptophan. The order of the fields is V gene, J gene, D gene, clone size, CDR3 protein, CDR3 DNA. A D gene is named only where the DNA matches it firmly. Clone size, where shown, is once, few, many, or a class for clones that have expanded.

>TRBV7-6|TRBJ1-1|.|.
CASSPLKGVTEAFF
TGTGCCAGCAGCCCTTTAAAGGGGGTCACTGAAGCTTTCTTT
>TRBV7-2|TRBJ1-3|.|.
CASSLDTGIRSGNTIYF
TGTGCCAGCAGCTTAGATACAGGGATACGCTCTGGAAACACCATATATTTT
>TRBV15|TRBJ2-2|.|.
CATSRDRGRNTGELFF
TGTGCCACCAGCAGAGATCGGGGTCGAAACACCGGGGAGCTGTTTTTT
>TRBV7-2|TRBJ2-1|TRBD2|.
CASSRGLAEGNEQFF
TGTGCCAGCAGCAGGGGACTAGCGGAGGGGAATGAGCAGTTCTTC
>TRBV2|TRBJ1-2|TRBD1|.
CASRDRGFGYTF
TGTGCCAGCAGGGACAGGGGGTTTGGCTACACCTTC
>TRBV2|TRBJ1-5|TRBD1|few
CASSDQGQSNQPQHF
TGTGCCAGCAGTGACCAGGGACAGAGCAATCAGCCCCAGCATTTT
>TRBV19|TRBJ2-7|.|.
CASSPIRGEGSSYEQYF
TGTGCCAGTAGTCCGATACGGGGAGAGGGATCCTCCTACGAGCAGTACTTC
>TRBV9|TRBJ1-6|.|.
CASSVGFTGGGRSLAPLHF
TGTGCCAGCAGCGTAGGTTTCACCGGGGGGGGGCGATCTCTGGCACCCCTCCACTTT
>TRBV4-2|TRBJ2-6|.|.
CASSQVGGAGANVLTF
TGTGCCAGCAGCCAAGTAGGGGGAGCTGGGGCCAACGTCCTGACTTTC
>TRBV18|TRBJ1-3|.|.
CASSPGNSGNTIYF
TGTGCCAGCTCACCCGGAAACTCTGGAAACACCATATATTTT
>TRBV5-1|TRBJ2-1|TRBD2|.
CASSFRAGTSGRDEQFF
TGCGCCAGCAGCTTCCGGGCCGGGACTAGCGGGCGTGATGAGCAGTTCTTC
>TRBV7-2|TRBJ2-1|.|once
CASSSSGGVYNEQFF
TGTGCCAGCAGCTCCTCTGGTGGGGTATACAATGAGCAGTTCTTC
>TRBV5-1|TRBJ2-1|.|.
CASSVGLGGSEQFF
TGCGCCAGCAGCGTGGGCCTTGGGGGCTCGGAGCAGTTCTTC
>TRBV11-3|TRBJ2-5|.|few
CASSLDRAETQYF
TGTGCCAGCAGCTTAGACAGAGCAGAGACCCAGTACTTC
>TRBV2|TRBJ1-2|.|.
CASSAQIYGYTF
TGTGCCAGCAGCGCACAAATTTATGGCTACACCTTC
>TRBV30|TRBJ2-7|TRBD1|.
CAWSSGTGSKYEQYF
TGTGCCTGGTCCTCCGGGACAGGGTCGAAGTACGAGCAGTACTTC
>TRBV7-8|TRBJ2-1|TRBD2|once
CASSSRTSGTSSYNEQFF
TGTGCCAGCAGCAGCCGGACTAGCGGGACGAGCTCCTACAATGAGCAGTTCTTC
>TRBV7-9|TRBJ2-1|.|many
CASSFQGENYNEQFF
TGTGCCAGCAGCTTCCAAGGGGAGAATTACAATGAGCAGTTCTTC
>TRBV28|TRBJ2-3|.|.
CASTNGGGWEYTDTQYF
TGTGCCAGCACTAACGGTGGTGGGTGGGAGTACACAGATACGCAGTATTTT
>TRBV13|TRBJ2-7|TRBD1|.
CASSLGDRVYEQYF
TGTGCCAGCAGCTTAGGTGACAGGGTCTACGAGCAGTACTTC
>TRBV3-1/TRBV3-2|TRBJ1-2|TRBD1|few
CASSPGTGHNGYTF
TGTGCCAGCAGCCCGGGGACAGGGCATAATGGCTACACCTTC
>TRBV11-3|TRBJ2-5|TRBD2|.
CASSPPPSSGNQETQYF
TGTGCCAGCAGCCCGCCCCCGTCTAGCGGGAACCAAGAGACCCAGTACTTC
>TRBV3-1/TRBV3-2|TRBJ1-1|.|.
CASSQEGTEAFF
TGTGCCAGCAGCCAAGAAGGTACTGAAGCTTTCTTT
>TRBV5-1|TRBJ2-2|TRBD1|.
CASSPRQGSGFGELFF
TGCGCCAGCAGCCCCAGACAGGGGTCGGGATTCGGGGAGCTGTTTTTT
>TRBV11-3|TRBJ2-7|TRBD2|once
CASSHDLWGLALPTYEQYF
TGTGCCAGCAGCCATGACCTATGGGGACTAGCCCTCCCCACATACGAGCAGTACTTC
>TRBV7-2|TRBJ1-3|TRBD1|.
CASSPWDSGNTIYF
TGTGCCAGCAGCCCTTGGGACAGCGGAAACACCATATATTTT
>TRBV5-8|TRBJ1-6|.|.
CASSFRTAGNNSPLHF
TGTGCCAGCAGCTTCCGGACGGCTGGGAATAATTCACCCCTCCACTTT
>TRBV30|TRBJ1-1|.|few
CAWSGGWREDTEAFF
TGTGCCTGGAGTGGGGGTTGGAGGGAAGACACTGAAGCTTTCTTT
>TRBV5-5|TRBJ1-4|.|.
CASSLADFSTNEKLFF
TGTGCCAGCAGCTTGGCCGACTTTTCAACTAATGAAAAACTGTTTTTT
>TRBV18|TRBJ2-2|.|.
CASSPRRLTGELFF
TGTGCCAGCTCACCTCGTCGGCTTACCGGGGAGCTGTTTTTT
>TRBV6-5|TRBJ2-7|.|few
CASSRSFHADEQYF
TGTGCCAGCAGCCGTAGCTTCCACGCTGACGAGCAGTACTTC
>TRBV7-2|TRBJ2-7|.|.
CASSLVIEQYF
TGTGCCAGCAGCTTAGTTATCGAGCAGTACTTC